These T cell receptor beta chains were read from a single sample in a study of CD8 T cells in ankylosing spondylitis. One entry per CDR3 protein results from TCRdb running MiXCR on the 5' RACE reads. Of some 140,000 distinct CDR3 sequences detected, roughly 8.4% appear once; the ten largest clones hold 7.3%. Sequences were obtained from synovial fluid, either unsorted or a sorted T cell fraction (not recorded which). The receptor source for this set is a male donor with ankylosing spondylitis. Both conserved end residues are part of each CDR3. D genes are given only for firm matches. Size is stated for part of the rows, as once, few or many counts, or as a class when the clone is expanded.

d_call cdr3_length j_call clone_size v_call cdr3_aa cdr3_nt
TRBD2 17 TRBJ2-1 . TRBV7-6 CASSLAERGGRSGEQFF TGTGCCAGCAGCTTAGCGGAACGGGGGGGCCGTAGTGGTGAGCAGTTCTTC
TRBD1 15 TRBJ2-7 few TRBV3-1 CATSQTVGGFYEQYF TGTGCCACCAGCCAGACGGTAGGGGGCTTCTACGAGCAGTACTTC
. 15 TRBJ2-5 few TRBV2 CASRRRTGSQGTQYF TGTGCCAGCAGGCGGCGGACTGGGAGCCAGGGAACCCAGTACTTC
. 17 TRBJ1-5 many TRBV20-1 CSARDNRGWTRNQPQHF TGCAGTGCTAGAGATAATCGGGGATGGACACGCAATCAGCCCCAGCATTTT
. 13 TRBJ2-7 few TRBV7-2 CASSLAYNYEQYF TGTGCCAGCAGCTTAGCGTACAACTACGAGCAGTACTTC
TRBD2 15 TRBJ2-5 . TRBV6-1 CASSLGGAGGETQYF TGTGCCAGCAGTCTCGGGGGGGCGGGAGGAGAGACCCAGTACTTC
TRBD1 14 TRBJ1-5 many TRBV10-3 CAISRDRGDQPQHF TGTGCCATCAGTCGGGACAGGGGGGATCAGCCCCAGCATTTT
. 18 TRBJ1-1 . TRBV6-1 CASMVRAVGTLMNTEAFF TGTGCCAGCATGGTCCGGGCCGTCGGGACTCTTATGAACACTGAAGCTTTCTTT
. 14 TRBJ1-4 many TRBV5-1 CASSLGLASEKLFF TGCGCCAGCAGCTTGGGGTTAGCGAGCGAAAAACTGTTTTTT
. 15 TRBJ2-3 many TRBV29-1 CSVPVRGSRTDTQYF TGCAGCGTCCCGGTGCGGGGCAGTCGGACAGATACGCAGTATTTT
. 14 TRBJ1-3 . TRBV20-1 CSARDGDTGNTIYF TGCAGTGCTAGAGATGGAGACACTGGAAACACCATATATTTT
. 15 TRBJ2-3 . TRBV12-3/TRBV12-4 CASSLRPLSTDTQYF TGTGCCAGCAGTTTAAGACCACTAAGCACAGATACGCAGTATTTT
TRBD2 18 TRBJ2-5 . TRBV4-2 CASSQGTSGRGFQETQYF TGTGCCAGCAGCCAGGGGACTAGCGGGAGGGGTTTCCAAGAGACCCAGTACTTC
TRBD1 15 TRBJ1-2 many TRBV27 CASSLYPGGTYGYTF TGTGCCAGCAGTTTATACCCAGGGGGGACCTATGGCTACACCTTC
TRBD1 17 TRBJ2-1 many TRBV12-5 CASARPGTGYDYNEQFF TGTGCTAGTGCCCGTCCCGGGACAGGCTACGATTACAATGAGCAGTTCTTC
. 16 TRBJ2-5 many TRBV20-1 CSATSRGRGLQETQYF TGCAGTGCTACAAGTAGAGGCAGGGGTCTCCAAGAGACCCAGTACTTC
TRBD1 14 TRBJ2-7 . TRBV6-1 CASSINRGPYEQYF TGTGCCAGCAGTATAAACAGGGGGCCCTACGAGCAGTACTTC
. 15 TRBJ1-1 few TRBV6-2/TRBV6-3 CASSYSGTQGTEAFF TGTGCCAGCAGTTACTCAGGGACCCAGGGAACTGAAGCTTTCTTT
. 15 TRBJ2-6 . TRBV5-4 CASSAAASGANVLTF TGTGCCAGCAGCGCAGCGGCCTCTGGGGCCAACGTCCTGACTTTC
TRBD1 14 TRBJ1-4 few TRBV25-1 CASTPRDRNEKLFF TGTGCCAGCACCCCCCGGGACAGGAATGAAAAACTGTTTTTT
. 13 TRBJ2-2 few TRBV10-2 CASKKTGTGELFF TGCGCCAGCAAGAAGACGGGCACCGGGGAGCTGTTTTTT
. 15 TRBJ2-7 few TRBV5-1 CASSLEDGGWYEQYF TGCGCCAGCAGCTTGGAGGACGGAGGGTGGTACGAGCAGTACTTC
. 11 TRBJ2-1 many TRBV29-1 CSVGRGNEQFF TGCAGCGTTGGGCGGGGTAATGAGCAGTTCTTC
TRBD1 16 TRBJ1-4 many TRBV5-1 CASTQGATGTNEKLFF TGCGCCAGCACTCAGGGGGCTACGGGGACTAATGAAAAACTGTTTTTT
. 13 TRBJ2-7 . TRBV3-1 CASSQGSHAEQYF TGTGCCAGCAGCCAAGGTTCGCACGCTGAGCAGTACTTC
. 15 TRBJ2-7 many TRBV11-2 CASSLAWGNTYEQYF TGTGCCAGCAGCTTAGCTTGGGGGAATACTTACGAGCAGTACTTC
. 13 TRBJ2-7 many TRBV7-8 CASSRRGAYEQYF TGTGCCAGCAGCCGAAGGGGGGCCTACGAGCAGTACTTC
TRBD2 16 TRBJ2-3 . TRBV28 CASGTSGSRSTDTQYF TGTGCCAGCGGGACTAGCGGGAGTCGCAGCACAGATACGCAGTATTTT
. 13 TRBJ1-2 few TRBV20-1 CSAPTRNNYGYTF TGCAGTGCTCCTACCAGGAATAACTATGGCTACACCTTC
. 13 TRBJ1-6 . TRBV7-2 CASRRQPNSPLHF TGTGCCAGCCGCAGACAGCCGAATTCACCCCTCCACTTT
TRBD2 15 TRBJ2-2 few TRBV5-1 CASSYLAGDTGELFF TGCGCCAGCAGCTACCTAGCGGGAGACACCGGGGAGCTGTTTTTT
TRBD1 15 TRBJ1-3 many TRBV5-6 CASSRTGGTGNTIYF TGTGCCAGCAGTCGGACAGGGGGAACGGGAAACACCATATATTTT
. 16 TRBJ1-5 many TRBV28 CASSDNSIHVNQPQHF TGTGCCAGCAGTGACAACAGCATACATGTCAATCAGCCCCAGCATTTT
TRBD2 16 TRBJ2-2 many TRBV18 CASSPSGLQNTGELFF TGTGCCAGCTCACCCTCGGGACTACAGAACACCGGGGAGCTGTTTTTT
. 12 TRBJ2-7 few TRBV25-1 CASRRDTHEQYF TGTGCCAGCAGAAGGGACACCCACGAGCAGTACTTC
. 14 TRBJ1-5 . TRBV6-1 CASSEGHKYQPQHF TGTGCCAGCAGTGAAGGACACAAATATCAGCCCCAGCATTTT
TRBD1 13 TRBJ2-3 many TRBV12-3/TRBV12-4 CASGQARTDTQYF TGTGCCAGCGGACAGGCACGCACAGATACGCAGTATTTT
. 14 TRBJ2-3 . TRBV27 CASSYDGYTDTQYF TGTGCCAGCAGTTACGACGGTTACACAGATACGCAGTATTTT
TRBD1 14 TRBJ2-2 . TRBV12-3/TRBV12-4 CASSWTGYTGELFF TGTGCCAGCAGTTGGACAGGGTACACCGGGGAGCTGTTTTTT
TRBD1 16 TRBJ2-5 . TRBV10-3 CAISEGEGGPKETQYF TGTGCCATCAGTGAGGGAGAAGGGGGCCCTAAAGAGACCCAGTACTTC
TRBD1 14 TRBJ1-2 many TRBV4-3 CASSQQDRTLGYTF TGCGCCAGCAGCCAACAGGACAGGACACTTGGCTACACCTTC